These 18 T cell receptor beta chains were sequenced from one sample in a study of blood T cells in healthy people across ages. A J-beta primer mix and a sample-barcoded 5' primer were used in a second PCR of roughly 7 to 12 cycles. TCRdb passed the 5' RACE reads through MiXCR, listing each CDR3 protein once. The sample holds 1.2 million to 1.5 million distinct CDR3 sequences, roughly 40% seen once. Input material: blood. The receptors were gathered from a woman between 18 and 30 years old in good health.

The chain combines TRBV6-1 with TRBJ1-6; D not resolved. The CDR3 runs to 14 residues. Germline V gene lookup returns CDR1 MNHNS and CDR2 SASEGT. The V end was cut by 2 bases, the J end by 4 bases, with 6 bases between. This CDR3 reads CASSETAYNSPLHF. For the CDR3, the DNA is TGTGCCAGCAGTGAAACGGCATATAATTCACCCCTCCACTTT.

This clonotype was counted only a few times. The chain recombines TRBV10-3 with TRBJ2-4; D remains ambiguous. Germline assignment: CDR1 ENHRY and CDR2 SYGVKD. CDR3 length equals 13 residues. Deletions cut 2 bases from V and 2 bases from J, with 4 bases between. Here the CDR3 reads CAISEGTKNIQYF. The CDR3 DNA reads as TGTGCCATCAGTGAGGGGACCAAAAACATTCAGTACTTC.

The J gene is TRBJ2-1, the V gene TRBV10-3; D remains ambiguous. Trimming removed 4 bases at V and 7 bases at J, with 5 bases between. CDR3 length equals 11 residues. Germline V CDR1 and CDR2: ENHRY, SYGVKD. CDR3 DNA sequence: TGTGCCATCAGTGCGGCTAATGAGCAGTTCTTC. This codes for CAISAANEQFF.

In this sample, this clonotype turned up once. V usage is TRBV27 and J usage is TRBJ2-3; D uncertain. This CDR3 has 18 residues. From germline, CDR1 is MNHEY and CDR2 SMNVEV (reference sequence). Trimming left V 5 bases short and J 0 bases short, with 21 bases between. The CDR3 sequence: CASSPYLLSPTSTDTQYF. CDR3 bases: TGTGCCAGCAGTCCCTACCTTCTATCTCCGACTAGCACAGATACGCAGTATTTT.

The chain combines TRBV6-6 with TRBJ2-2, with unresolved D. Trimming took off 4 bases at V and 0 bases at J, with 9 bases between the two ends. The CDR3 runs 15 residues. Germline V gives CDR1 MNHNY, CDR2 SVGAGI (reference sequence). CDR3 nucleotides: TGTGCCAGCAGTTTCAATGGGGCGAACACCGGGGAGCTGTTTTTT. It translates to CASSFNGANTGELFF.

The chain joins TRBV9 to TRBJ2-1, with 11 bases aligning to TRBD2. The J call may not be correct, given that the DNA end is closer to TRBJ2-7. Germline V gives CDR1 SGDLS, CDR2 YYNGEE. The CDR3 runs 20 residues. The CDR3 DNA reads TGTGCCAGCAGCGCTAGATCCGGGACTAGCGGACCCAGCTCCTACAATGAGCAGTACTTC. Translating it yields CASSARSGTSGPSSYNEQYF.

A few counts support this clonotype. The chain joins TRBV9 to TRBJ1-1; 7 bases agree with TRBD1. Germline-derived CDR1 and CDR2 are SGDLS and YYNGEE. With V trimmed by 4 bases and J by 0 bases, 6 bases remained unmatched. CDR3 length equals 15 residues. For the CDR3, the DNA is TGTGCCAGCAGCTCCCAGGGACAGTTGAACACTGAAGCTTTCTTT. It translates to CASSSQGQLNTEAFF.

V is TRBV20-1 and J is TRBJ2-3; 11 nucleotides agree with TRBD2. The V gene's germline CDR1 is DFQATT and CDR2 SNEGSKA (reference sequence). The CDR3 consists of 17 residues. J was trimmed by 2 bases and V by 3 bases; bases with no gene match: 10. The DNA of the CDR3 is TGCAGTGCTAGTTATAGCGGGGGGGGTACCTACACAGATACGCAGTATTTT. Translation gives CSASYSGGGTYTDTQYF.

The gene calls are TRBV11-2 and TRBJ2-5; D may correspond to TRBD1 or TRBD2 (6 bases each). V gave up 0 bases and J gave up 11 bases, with 31 bases separating them. Germline CDR1 is SGHAT and CDR2 is FQNNGV. The CDR3 is made up of 19 amino acids. In nucleotides, the CDR3 is TGTGCCAGCAGCTTAGAACCGGGACTCGGAGCGGACAGTCCCGGTGGGCAGTACTTC. This translates into CASSLEPGLGADSPGGQYF. The variable domain in full, with the rest retrieved from reference TRBV11-2 and TRBJ2-5, is EAGVAQSPRYKIIEKRQSVAFWCNPISGHATLYWYQQILGQGPKLLIQFQNNGVVDDSQLPKDRFSAERLKGVDSTLKIQPAKLEDSAVYLCASSLEPGLGADSPGGQYFGPGTRLLVL.

This chain uses TRBV27 with TRBJ2-7; perhaps TRBD2 as D (5 bases). The DNA end lines up better with TRBJ2-5; the J call may be wrong. The V gene's germline CDR1 is MNHEY and CDR2 SMNVEV (reference sequence). The CDR3 extends over 16 amino acids. CDR3 residues: CATKNVPASRQETQYF. Written as DNA, the CDR3 is TGTGCTACCAAGAACGTCCCGGCTAGCCGCCAAGAGACCCAGTACTTC.

The chain joins TRBV28 to TRBJ2-7; tentatively, D is TRBD1 or TRBD2 (5 bases each). The CDR3 consists of 14 residues. Germline CDR1 is MDHEN and CDR2 is SYDVKM. The V end was cut by 6 bases, the J end by 2 bases, with 14 bases between. As DNA, the CDR3 is TGTGCCAGCAGCCGACCTCCGGGGCCCTACGAGCAGTACTTC. This translates into CASSRPPGPYEQYF. Based on the CDR3 plus reference TRBV28 and TRBJ2-7, the full variable domain is DVKVTQSSRYLVKRTGEKVFLECVQDMDHENMFWYRQDPGLGLRLIYFSYDVKMKEKGDIPEGYSVSREKKERFSLILESASTNQTSMYLCASSRPPGPYEQYFGPGTRLTVT.

V and J are TRBV12-3 or TRBV12-4 and TRBJ2-5; TRBD2 agrees at 9 bases. Losses at the gene ends were 3 bases for V and 7 bases for J; bases not matched to a gene: 12. CDR3 length: 16 residues. This CDR3 reads CASSLYRAGGRGTQYF. The DNA of the CDR3 is TGTGCCAGCAGTTTGTATAGGGCGGGAGGGCGTGGGACCCAGTACTTC.

The chain joins TRBV4-1 to TRBJ2-1, with TRBD1 matching 8 bases. The trim removed 1 base at V and 4 bases at J, leaving 6 bases unmatched. The CDR3 is 16 residues long. CDR1 and CDR2 from the germline V gene are MGHRA and YSYEKL. CDR3 sequence: CASSQGRDRNYNEQFF. The CDR3 bases are TGCGCCAGCAGCCAAGGACGGGACAGGAATTACAATGAGCAGTTCTTC.

This chain links TRBV20-1 with TRBJ1-1, with 7 bases identical to TRBD1. V was pared by 3 bases and J by 0 bases, with 7 bases of the junction left unmatched. The germline CDR1 and CDR2 sequences are DFQATT and SNEGSKA (reference sequence). This CDR3 is 15 amino acids long. The CDR3 DNA reads as TGCAGTGCTAGGAAACCGGGACAGCTGAACACTGAAGCTTTCTTT. Protein sequence: CSARKPGQLNTEAFF.

The genes are TRBV25-1 and TRBJ2-1, with D perhaps TRBD2 (5 bases). The J call may be faulty, since TRBJ2-7 better matches the DNA end. CDR1 MGHDK and CDR2 SYGVNS come from the germline V gene. The CDR3 is 17 amino acids. CDR3 sequence (DNA): TGTGCCAGCAGTGAATTAGGCGAGAGGGCCATGAACAATGAGCAGTACTTC. Translating gives CASSELGERAMNNEQYF.

The CDR3 nucleotides read TGCAGTGCTAGCCCTGGTGAGCAGTTCTTC. As protein: CSASPGEQFF. The V call is TRBV20-1, the J call TRBJ2-1, with D unclear. V lost 3 bases and J lost 9, with 6 bases in between. The CDR3 is made up of 10 amino acids. In germline, CDR1 is DFQATT, CDR2 SNEGSKA (reference sequence).

This clonotype showed up just a few times. The chain joins TRBV12-3 or TRBV12-4 to TRBJ1-2; weak D call: TRBD1 (6 bases). CDR3 size: 15 residues. V dropped 8 bases and J dropped 0 bases, with 16 bases sitting between them. CDR3 residues: CASLRGASPNYGYTF. The DNA of the CDR3 is TGTGCCAGCCTTCGGGGGGCGAGTCCTAACTATGGCTACACCTTC.

There are a few counts of this clonotype. V and J are TRBV5-1 and TRBJ2-7; 7 bases are shared with TRBD2. Germline trimming cut 4 bases from V and 7 bases from J; bases unmatched to any gene: 11. This CDR3 is 14 amino acids long. CDR1 and CDR2 from the germline V gene are SGHRS and YFSETQ. The CDR3 coding sequence is TGCGCCAGCAGCGCAAATCTAGCGGAGGGGGAGCAGTACTTC. As protein: CASSANLAEGEQYF.